The present TCR beta chain was sequenced within a study of cytomegalovirus exposure and HLA in healthy donors. Study-wide points: TCR beta V- and J-gene trimming was later associated with a missense DCLRE1C variant. For cytomegalovirus status, the classifier reportedly gave diagnoses with high specificity and sensitivity.

The PCR contained 60 Vbeta and 13 Jbeta primers. Method: immunoSEQ multiplex PCR; TCRdb's copy keeps in-frame clones and lacks some. Of about 240,000 clones in the sample, around 80% were seen once. This clone was seen only a few times. Its antigen is not identified. With 0 bases clipped from V and 7 bases from J, the junction kept 8 bases outside the gene matches. In germline, CDR1 is SGHRS, CDR2 YFSETQ. CDR3 length equals 15 residues. This TCR was recovered from an older woman in good health and CMV-seropositive. Sequencing was carried out using PBMCs. The V and J genes are TRBV5-1 and TRBJ2-7; 9 bases map to TRBD1. The CDR3 DNA sequence: TGCGCCAGCAGCTTGGGGGACAGGGCCAGGGGAGAGCAGTACTTC. This translates into CASSLGDRARGEQYF.